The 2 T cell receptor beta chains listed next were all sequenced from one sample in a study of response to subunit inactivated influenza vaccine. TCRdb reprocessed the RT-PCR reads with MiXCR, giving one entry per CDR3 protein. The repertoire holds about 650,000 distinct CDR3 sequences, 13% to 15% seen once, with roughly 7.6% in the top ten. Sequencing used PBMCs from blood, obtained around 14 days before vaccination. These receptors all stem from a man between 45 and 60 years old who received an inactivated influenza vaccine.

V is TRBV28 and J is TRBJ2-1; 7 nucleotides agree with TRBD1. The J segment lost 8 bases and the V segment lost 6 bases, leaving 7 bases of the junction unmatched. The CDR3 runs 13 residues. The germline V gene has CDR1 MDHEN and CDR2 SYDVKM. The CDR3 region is CASRRRTGDEQFF. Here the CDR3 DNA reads TGTGCCAGCAGGAGAAGGACAGGCGATGAGCAGTTCTTC.

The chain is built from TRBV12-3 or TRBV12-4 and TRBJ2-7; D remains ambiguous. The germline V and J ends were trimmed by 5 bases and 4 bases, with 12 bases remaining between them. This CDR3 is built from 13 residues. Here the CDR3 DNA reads TGTGCCAGCAGTCCAGTCGTCCCTTACGAGCAGTACTTC. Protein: CASSPVVPYEQYF.